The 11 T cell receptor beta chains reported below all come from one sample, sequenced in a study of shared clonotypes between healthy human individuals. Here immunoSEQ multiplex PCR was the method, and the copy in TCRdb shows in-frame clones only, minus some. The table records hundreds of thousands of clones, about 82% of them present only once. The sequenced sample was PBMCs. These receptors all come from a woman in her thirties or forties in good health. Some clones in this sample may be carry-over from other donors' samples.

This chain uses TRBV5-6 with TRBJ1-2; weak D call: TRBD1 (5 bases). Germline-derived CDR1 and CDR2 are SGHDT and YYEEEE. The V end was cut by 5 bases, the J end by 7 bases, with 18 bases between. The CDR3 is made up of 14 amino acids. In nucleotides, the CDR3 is TGTGCCAGCAGGTGGACATCGGGAGTGGTTGGCTACACCTTC. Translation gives CASRWTSGVVGYTF.

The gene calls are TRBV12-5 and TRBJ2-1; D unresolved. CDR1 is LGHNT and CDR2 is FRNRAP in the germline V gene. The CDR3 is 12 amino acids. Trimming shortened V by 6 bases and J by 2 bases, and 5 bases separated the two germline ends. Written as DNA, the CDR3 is TGTGCTAGTGGACTGGCCTACAATGAGCAGTTCTTC. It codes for CASGLAYNEQFF.

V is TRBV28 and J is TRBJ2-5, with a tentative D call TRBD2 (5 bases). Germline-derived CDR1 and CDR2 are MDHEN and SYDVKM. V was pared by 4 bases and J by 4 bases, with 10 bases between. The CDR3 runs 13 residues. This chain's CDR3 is CASSYPGRETQYF. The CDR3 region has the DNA TGTGCCAGCAGTTACCCGGGAAGAGAGACCCAGTACTTC.

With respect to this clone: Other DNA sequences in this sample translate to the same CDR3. The CDR3 DNA reads TGCGCCAGCAGCTTGGAGGGTAGCGGATACAATGAGCAGTTCTTC. It specifies CASSLEGSGYNEQFF. This sequence joins TRBV5-1 and TRBJ2-1, with D possibly being TRBD2 (6 bases). The length of the CDR3 is 15 residues. From germline, CDR1 is SGHRS and CDR2 YFSETQ. Trimming removed 0 bases at V and 4 bases at J, with 11 bases between.

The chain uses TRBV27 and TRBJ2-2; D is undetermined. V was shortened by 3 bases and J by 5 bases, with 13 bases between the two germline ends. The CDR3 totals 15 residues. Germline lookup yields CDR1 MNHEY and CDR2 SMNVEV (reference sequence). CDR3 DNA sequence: TGTGCCAGCAGTTTCGGGCCCGCTTTAACCGGGGAGCTGTTTTTT. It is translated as CASSFGPALTGELFF.

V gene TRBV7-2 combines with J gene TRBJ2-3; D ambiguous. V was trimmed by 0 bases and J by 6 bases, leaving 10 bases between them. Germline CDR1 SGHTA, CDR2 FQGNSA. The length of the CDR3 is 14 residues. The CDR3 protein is CASSLAWQSDTQYF. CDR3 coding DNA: TGTGCCAGCAGCTTAGCTTGGCAGTCGGATACGCAGTATTTT.

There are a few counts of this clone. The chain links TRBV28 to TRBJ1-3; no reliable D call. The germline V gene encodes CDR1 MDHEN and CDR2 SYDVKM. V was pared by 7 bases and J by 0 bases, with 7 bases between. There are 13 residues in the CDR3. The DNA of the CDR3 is TGTGCCAGCATAGCATTCTCTGGAAACACCATATATTTT. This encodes CASIAFSGNTIYF.

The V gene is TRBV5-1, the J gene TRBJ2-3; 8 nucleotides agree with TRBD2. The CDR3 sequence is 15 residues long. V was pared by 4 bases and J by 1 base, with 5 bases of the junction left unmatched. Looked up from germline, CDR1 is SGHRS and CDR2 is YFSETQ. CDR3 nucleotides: TGCGCCAGCAGCCGGGGGACTAGTGGCACAGATACGCAGTATTTT. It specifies CASSRGTSGTDTQYF.

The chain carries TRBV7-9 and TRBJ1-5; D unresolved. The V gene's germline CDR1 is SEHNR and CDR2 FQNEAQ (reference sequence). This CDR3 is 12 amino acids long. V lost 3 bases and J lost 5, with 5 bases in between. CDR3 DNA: TGTGCCAGCAGCTTGGCGGATCAGCCCCAGCATTTT. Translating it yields CASSLADQPQHF.

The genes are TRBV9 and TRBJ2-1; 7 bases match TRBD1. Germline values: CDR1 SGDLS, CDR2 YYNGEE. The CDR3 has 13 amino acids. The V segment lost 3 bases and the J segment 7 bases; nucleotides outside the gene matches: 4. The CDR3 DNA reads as TGTGCCAGCAGCGCCTCGGGACAGAATGAGCAGTTCTTC. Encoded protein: CASSASGQNEQFF.

CDR3 region: CASSLLAGGYIQYF. The CDR3, as DNA: TGTGCCAGCAGTTTATTGGCAGGGGGCTACATTCAGTACTTC. The V call is TRBV28, the J call TRBJ2-4; 8 positions agree with TRBD1. This CDR3 has 14 amino acids. The J segment lost 8 bases and the V segment lost 1 base, leaving 4 bases of the junction unmatched. The germline V gene encodes CDR1 MDHEN and CDR2 SYDVKM. Complete variable domain (other parts from reference TRBV28 and TRBJ2-4): DVKVTQSSRYLVKRTGEKVFLECVQDMDHENMFWYRQDPGLGLRLIYFSYDVKMKEKGDIPEGYSVSREKKERFSLILESASTNQTSMYLCASSLLAGGYIQYFGAGTRLSVL.